Below, 21 T cell receptor beta chains from the same sample are listed, as sequenced in a study of shared clonotypes between healthy human individuals (dated by TCRdb to 2020 to 2022). The protocol used for the library was the immunoSEQ multiplex PCR assay. TCRdb provides this immuneACCESS table in a form limited to in-frame rearrangements. Some clones are lacking; in checked studies, under half of them reflect an unresolved V gene, and why the rest are absent is not known. This sample holds about 510,000 clones; 75% to 80% were observed only once. Around 13% of the sample rests with the top ten. The sequenced sample consisted of PBMCs. The receptor source for this set is a woman in her 40s in good health. Some clones in this sample may be carry-over from other donors' samples.

This clone has more than one count but fewer than ten. The sample contains more than one DNA sequence encoding this CDR3. The chain carries TRBV5-1 and TRBJ2-1; D gene uncertain. CDR3 length: 13 amino acids. Germline V gene data show CDR1 as SGHRS and CDR2 as YFSETQ. V lost 5 bases, J lost 0 bases, and 6 bases lay in between. As DNA, the CDR3 is TGCGCCAGCAGTTGGGACTCCTACAATGAGCAGTTCTTC. Translating it yields CASSWDSYNEQFF.

This CDR3 reads CASSLGRGPSYEQYF. The CDR3 DNA sequence: TGCGCCAGCAGCTTGGGTAGGGGGCCCTCCTACGAGCAGTACTTC. This chain joins TRBV5-1 and TRBJ2-7; 7 nucleotides match TRBD1. This CDR3 has 15 residues. The germline CDR1 and CDR2 sequences are SGHRS and YFSETQ. The trim removed 0 bases at V and 0 bases at J, leaving 3 bases unmatched.

The chain couples TRBV15 to TRBJ2-7, with TRBD1 matching over 8 bases. Trimming removed 1 base from V and 3 bases from J; junction bases left unmatched: 2. Germline lookup yields CDR1 LNHNV and CDR2 YYDKDF (reference sequence). The CDR3 consists of 14 residues. The CDR3 is CATSRGDRGYEQYF. The CDR3 nucleotides read TGTGCCACCAGCAGAGGTGACAGGGGCTACGAGCAGTACTTC. The whole variable domain, remainder taken from reference TRBV15 and TRBJ2-7, is DAMVIQNPRYQVTQFGKPVTLSCSQTLNHNVMYWYQQKSSQAPKLLFHYYDKDFNNEADTPDNFQSRRPNTSFCFLDIRSPGLGDTAMYLCATSRGDRGYEQYFGPGTRLTVT.

The V and J genes are TRBV6-5 and TRBJ2-1; D is unresolved. Per the germline V gene, CDR1 is MNHEY and CDR2 is SVGAGI. The CDR3 is 11 amino acids. Trimming took off 5 bases at V and 12 bases at J, with 11 bases between the two ends. In nucleotides, the CDR3 is TGTGCCAGCAGTCCCGGCGGCGTGCAGTTCTTC. Protein: CASSPGGVQFF.

The chain carries TRBV5-5 and TRBJ2-1; tentative D call: TRBD1 (5 bases). The V end was cut by 4 bases, the J end by 6 bases, with 17 bases between. The CDR3 is 15 amino acids. Looked up from germline, CDR1 is SGHKS and CDR2 is YYEKEE (reference sequence). Written as DNA, the CDR3 is TGTGCCAGCAGCCAGCCAGGGTACGAGTTCAATGAGCAGTTCTTC. It yields the protein CASSQPGYEFNEQFF.

This clone was detected a few times. The rearrangement links TRBV28 to TRBJ2-1; possibly TRBD2 for D (7 bases). The germline CDR1 and CDR2 sequences are MDHEN and SYDVKM. Trimming pared 5 bases from V and 8 bases from J, leaving 25 bases between. There are 17 residues in the CDR3. CDR3 protein: CASSPMTWGGGFYEQFF. In DNA form, the CDR3 reads TGTGCCAGCAGTCCGATGACTTGGGGGGGCGGGTTTTATGAGCAGTTCTTC.

Here the CDR3 reads CASSLSGTYEQYF. The CDR3 DNA reads TGTGCCAGCAGCTTAAGCGGGACCTACGAGCAGTACTTC. The V and J genes are TRBV11-2 and TRBJ2-7, with 7 bases lining up with TRBD2. From germline, CDR1 is SGHAT and CDR2 FQNNGV. Losses at the gene ends were 2 bases for V and 2 bases for J; bases not matched to a gene: 0. This CDR3 spans 13 amino acids. Using reference TRBV11-2 and TRBJ2-7 for the parts outside the CDR3, the full variable domain is EAGVAQSPRYKIIEKRQSVAFWCNPISGHATLYWYQQILGQGPKLLIQFQNNGVVDDSQLPKDRFSAERLKGVDSTLKIQPAKLEDSAVYLCASSLSGTYEQYFGPGTRLTVT.

V usage is TRBV29-1 and J usage is TRBJ1-2; weak D call: TRBD1 (6 bases). This CDR3 spans 13 amino acids. V was cut by 7 bases and J by 3 bases, with 15 bases left in between. The V gene's germline CDR1 is SQVTM and CDR2 ANQGSEA. CDR3 bases: TGCAGCGCTCTGGGGGCAGCCCACTATGGCTACACCTTC. Translating it yields CSALGAAHYGYTF.

The chain is built from TRBV11-2 and TRBJ2-7; weak D call: TRBD1 (6 bases). V was trimmed by 7 bases and J by 6 bases, leaving 16 bases between them. Germline lookup yields CDR1 SGHAT and CDR2 FQNNGV. The CDR3 contains 13 residues. For the CDR3, the DNA is TGTGCCAGCACCCGACTCAGGACAGCCGAGCAGTACTTC. Encoded protein: CASTRLRTAEQYF.

The count of this clone is one. The rearrangement joins TRBV25-1 to TRBJ2-5; TRBD2 agrees at 14 bases. J gave up 3 bases and V 5 bases, and 2 bases lay outside the gene matches. The CDR3 is 15 amino acids. CDR1 and CDR2 (germline): MGHDK, SYGVNS. The CDR3 bases are TGTGCCAGCAGTAGGGGACTAGCGGGAGAAGAGACCCAGTACTTC. Its protein product is CASSRGLAGEETQYF.

This chain uses TRBV7-9 with TRBJ1-4; 9 bases match TRBD1. The J segment lost 5 bases and the V segment lost 4 bases, leaving 8 bases of the junction unmatched. The CDR3 loop spans 16 amino acids. The V gene's germline CDR1 is SEHNR and CDR2 FQNEAQ (reference sequence). CDR3 in amino acids: CASSSPKDRGNEKLFF. The CDR3 DNA follows: TGTGCCAGCAGCTCCCCAAAGGACAGGGGAAATGAAAAACTGTTTTTT.

The CDR3 is CASSVGWTAYNEQFF. The CDR3 DNA reads TGTGCCAGCAGCGTAGGGTGGACAGCCTACAATGAGCAGTTCTTC. The chain uses TRBV9 and TRBJ2-1, with D tentatively TRBD1 (6 bases). The V end was cut by 0 bases, the J end by 2 bases, with 9 bases between. The CDR3 extends over 15 amino acids. Germline V gene data show CDR1 as SGDLS and CDR2 as YYNGEE.

The CDR3 region has the DNA TGTGCCAGCAGTGAATACAGGGTGGTCGCTGAAGCTTTCTTT. It codes for CASSEYRVVAEAFF. This chain connects TRBV6-1 to TRBJ1-1; perhaps TRBD1 as D (6 bases). Germline values: CDR1 MNHNS, CDR2 SASEGT. The CDR3 covers 14 residues. Trimming cost V 2 bases and J 6 bases, with 13 bases left between them.

This clone has only a few counts. In the same sample, other DNA sequences code for this CDR3. V gene TRBV30 combines with J gene TRBJ2-3; D gene uncertain. The CDR3 sequence is 12 residues long. The V gene's germline CDR1 is GTSNPN and CDR2 SVGIG (reference sequence). V lost 4 bases and J 3 bases, leaving 8 bases between the germline ends. CDR3: CAWTTGTDTQYF. CDR3 DNA: TGTGCCTGGACGACCGGGACAGATACGCAGTATTTT.

The chain is built from TRBV11-2 and TRBJ1-3; unclear D gene. Per the germline V gene, CDR1 is SGHAT and CDR2 is FQNNGV. Trimming removed 0 bases at V and 0 bases at J, with 12 bases between. The CDR3 totals 17 residues. The CDR3 region is CASSLDGWQASGNTIYF. The DNA of the CDR3 is TGTGCCAGCAGCTTAGATGGGTGGCAGGCCTCTGGAAACACCATATATTTT.

The rearrangement uses TRBV29-1 and TRBJ2-1, with D tentatively TRBD2 (5 bases). This CDR3 is 12 amino acids long. Trimming pared 7 bases from V and 6 bases from J, leaving 13 bases between. Per the germline V gene, CDR1 is SQVTM and CDR2 is ANQGSEA. For the CDR3, the DNA is TGCAGCGCTCACGCGGGCACCAATGAGCAGTTCTTC. Its translation is CSAHAGTNEQFF.

In its sample, this clone was seen a few times. CDR3 amino acids: CASRTTRGPLRRQETQYF. Here the CDR3 DNA reads TGTGCCAGCAGAACGACCAGGGGTCCCCTACGGAGGCAAGAGACCCAGTACTTC. The V call is TRBV5-4, the J call TRBJ2-5, with D possibly being TRBD1 (6 bases). This CDR3 has 18 amino acids. V dropped 5 bases and J dropped 2 bases, with 25 bases sitting between them. CDR1 and CDR2 (germline): SGHNT, YYREEE (reference sequence).

The chain is built from TRBV6-1 and TRBJ2-1; D ambiguous. Germline loops: CDR1 MNHNS, CDR2 SASEGT. Trimming shortened V by 5 bases and J by 8 bases, and 7 bases separated the two germline ends. The CDR3 is 11 residues long. The chain's CDR3 is CASSWLDEQFF. DNA for the CDR3: TGTGCCAGCAGTTGGTTGGATGAGCAGTTCTTC.

By sample fraction, this clone is medium-sized. Distinct nucleotide sequences in the sample also encode this CDR3. The chain recombines TRBV30 with TRBJ1-4, with D possibly TRBD1 on 5 matching bases. CDR3 size: 15 residues. CDR1 and CDR2 from the germline V gene are GTSNPN and SVGIG (reference sequence). V was shortened by 0 bases and J by 8 bases, with 16 bases between the two germline ends. The DNA of the CDR3 is TGTGCCTGGAGTGTACTCAGGGCGAGGGGCGAAAAACTGTTTTTT. Protein: CAWSVLRARGEKLFF.

This chain joins TRBV30 and TRBJ2-2; D possibly uses TRBD1 or TRBD2 (5 bases each). This CDR3 comprises 15 residues. V lost 4 bases, J lost 6 bases, and 18 bases lay in between. Germline V lookup: CDR1 GTSNPN, CDR2 SVGIG (reference sequence). CDR3 sequence reads: CAWTRGLGTAGELFF. The CDR3 nucleotides are TGTGCCTGGACTAGGGGTCTAGGGACGGCCGGGGAGCTGTTTTTT.

The V call is TRBV11-3, the J call TRBJ2-1, with D perhaps matching TRBD1 (5 bases). Germline CDR1 SGHNT, CDR2 YENEEA. The CDR3 consists of 13 residues. V lost 5 bases and J 7 bases, leaving 12 bases between the germline ends. This CDR3 is CASSLRQINEQFF. The CDR3 DNA is TGTGCCAGCAGCCTGCGACAGATTAATGAGCAGTTCTTC.